This T cell receptor (beta chain) was obtained from a study of cytomegalovirus exposure and HLA in healthy donors. As for the donors, each was a healthy bone marrow donor. Primers for the PCR totalled 60 Vbeta and 13 Jbeta. Sequenced by immunoSEQ multiplex PCR; TCRdb stores in-frame clones only, minus some. The data contain 160,000 or so clones, around 84% of them singletons. The CDR3 consists of 13 residues. V was trimmed by 5 bases and J by 2 bases, leaving 10 bases between them. Germline CDR1 SEHNR, CDR2 FQNEAQ (reference sequence). Material: PBMCs. The chain carries TRBV7-9 and TRBJ2-7; the D gene is possibly TRBD2 (7 bases). The clonotype originates from a woman younger than 30 in good health and CMV-seronegative. In DNA form, the CDR3 reads TGTGCCAGCAGCGGGGGGGCGGCCTACGAGCAGTACTTC. This encodes CASSGGAAYEQYF.